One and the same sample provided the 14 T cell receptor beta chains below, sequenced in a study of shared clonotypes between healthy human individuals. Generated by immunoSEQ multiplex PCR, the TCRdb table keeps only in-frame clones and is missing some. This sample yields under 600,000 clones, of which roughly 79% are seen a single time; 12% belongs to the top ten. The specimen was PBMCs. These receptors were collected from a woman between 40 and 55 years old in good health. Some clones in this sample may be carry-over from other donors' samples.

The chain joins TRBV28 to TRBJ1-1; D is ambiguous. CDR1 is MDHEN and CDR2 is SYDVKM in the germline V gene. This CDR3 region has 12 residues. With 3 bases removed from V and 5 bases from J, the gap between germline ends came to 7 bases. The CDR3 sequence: CASSFRRTEAFF. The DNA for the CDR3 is TGTGCCAGCAGTTTTCGGAGGACTGAAGCTTTCTTT.

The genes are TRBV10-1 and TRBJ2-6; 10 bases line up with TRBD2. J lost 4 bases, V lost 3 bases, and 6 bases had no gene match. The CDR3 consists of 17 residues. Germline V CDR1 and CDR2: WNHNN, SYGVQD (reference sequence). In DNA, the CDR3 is TGCGCCAGCAGTGAACAGCGGGAGGGCCCCGGGGCCAACGTCCTGACTTTC. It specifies CASSEQREGPGANVLTF.

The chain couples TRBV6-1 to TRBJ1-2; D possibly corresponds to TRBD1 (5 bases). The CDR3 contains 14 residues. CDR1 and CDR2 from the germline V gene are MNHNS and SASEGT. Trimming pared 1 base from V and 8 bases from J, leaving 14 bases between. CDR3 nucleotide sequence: TGTGCCAGCAGTGAAGACGTTAGGGGATTAGGCTACACCTTC. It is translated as CASSEDVRGLGYTF.

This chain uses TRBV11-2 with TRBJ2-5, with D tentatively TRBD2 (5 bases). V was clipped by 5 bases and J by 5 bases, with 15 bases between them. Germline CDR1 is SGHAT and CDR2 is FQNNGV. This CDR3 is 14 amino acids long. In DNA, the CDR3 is TGTGCCAGCAGCCCTATAGCGTCTGCGGAGACCCAGTACTTC. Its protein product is CASSPIASAETQYF. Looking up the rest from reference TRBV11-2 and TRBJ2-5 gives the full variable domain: EAGVAQSPRYKIIEKRQSVAFWCNPISGHATLYWYQQILGQGPKLLIQFQNNGVVDDSQLPKDRFSAERLKGVDSTLKIQPAKLEDSAVYLCASSPIASAETQYFGPGTRLLVL.

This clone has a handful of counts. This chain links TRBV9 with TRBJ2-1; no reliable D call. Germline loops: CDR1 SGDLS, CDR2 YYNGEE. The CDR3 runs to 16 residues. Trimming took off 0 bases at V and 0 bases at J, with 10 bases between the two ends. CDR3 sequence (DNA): TGTGCCAGCAGCGTAGCGGGCCTCCCCTCCTACAATGAGCAGTTCTTC. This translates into CASSVAGLPSYNEQFF. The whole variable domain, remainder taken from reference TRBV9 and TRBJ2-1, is DSGVTQTPKHLITATGQRVTLRCSPRSGDLSVYWYQQSLDQGLQFLIQYYNGEERAKGNILERFSAQQFPDLHSELNLSSLELGDSALYFCASSVAGLPSYNEQFFGPGTRLTVL.

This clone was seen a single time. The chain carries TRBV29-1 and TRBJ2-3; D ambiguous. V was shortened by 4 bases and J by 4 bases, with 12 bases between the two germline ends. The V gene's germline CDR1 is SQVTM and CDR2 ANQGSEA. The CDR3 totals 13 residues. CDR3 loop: CSVGGLPADTQYF. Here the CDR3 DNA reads TGCAGCGTTGGGGGTCTTCCCGCAGATACGCAGTATTTT.

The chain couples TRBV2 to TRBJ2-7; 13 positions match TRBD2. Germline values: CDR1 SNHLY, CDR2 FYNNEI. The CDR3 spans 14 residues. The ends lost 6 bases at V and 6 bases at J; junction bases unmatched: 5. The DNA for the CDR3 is TGTGCCAGCAGCCCGGGACTAGCGGGAAGCGAGCAGTACTTC. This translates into CASSPGLAGSEQYF.

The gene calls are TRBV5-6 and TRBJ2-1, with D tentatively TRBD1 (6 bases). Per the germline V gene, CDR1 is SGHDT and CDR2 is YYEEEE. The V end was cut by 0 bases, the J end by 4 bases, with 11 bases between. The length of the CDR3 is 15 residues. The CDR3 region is CASSLGGQTYNEQFF. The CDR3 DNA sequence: TGTGCCAGCAGCTTGGGTGGACAGACTTACAATGAGCAGTTCTTC.

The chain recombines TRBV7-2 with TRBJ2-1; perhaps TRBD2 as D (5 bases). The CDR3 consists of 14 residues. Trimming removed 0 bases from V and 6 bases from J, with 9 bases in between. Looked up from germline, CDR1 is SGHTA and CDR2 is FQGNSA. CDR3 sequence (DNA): TGTGCCAGCAGCTTAGCGAGGGCGCCCAATGAGCAGTTCTTC. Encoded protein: CASSLARAPNEQFF.

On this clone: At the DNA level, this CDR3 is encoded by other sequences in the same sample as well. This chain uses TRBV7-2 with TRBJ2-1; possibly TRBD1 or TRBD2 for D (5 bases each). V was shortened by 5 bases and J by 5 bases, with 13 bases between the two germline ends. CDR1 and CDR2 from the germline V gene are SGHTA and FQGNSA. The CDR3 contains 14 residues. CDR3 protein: CASSPGTANNEQFF. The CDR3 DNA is TGTGCCAGCAGCCCCGGGACGGCGAACAATGAGCAGTTCTTC.

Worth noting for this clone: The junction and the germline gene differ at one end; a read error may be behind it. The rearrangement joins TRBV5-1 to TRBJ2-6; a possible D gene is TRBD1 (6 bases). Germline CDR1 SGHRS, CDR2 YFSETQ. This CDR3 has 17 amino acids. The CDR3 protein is CASSLDRPGSGANVLTF. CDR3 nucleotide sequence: TGCGCCAGCAGTTTGGACAGACCCGGCTCTGGGGCCAACGTCCTGACTTTC.

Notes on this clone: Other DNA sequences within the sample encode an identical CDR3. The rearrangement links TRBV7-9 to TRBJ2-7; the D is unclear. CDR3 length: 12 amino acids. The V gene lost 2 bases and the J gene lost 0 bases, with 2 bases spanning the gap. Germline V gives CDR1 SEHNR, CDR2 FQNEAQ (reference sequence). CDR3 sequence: CASSLSSYEQYF. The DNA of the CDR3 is TGTGCCAGCAGCTTAAGCTCCTACGAGCAGTACTTC.

For the CDR3, the DNA is TGTGCCAGCAGTTTTGTTGCTGAGTTCAATGAGCAGTTCTTC. This gives the protein CASSFVAEFNEQFF. The chain has TRBV28 and TRBJ2-1; D is ambiguous. This CDR3 has 14 amino acids. V lost 3 bases to trimming and J lost 6 bases, with 12 bases between them. Germline CDR1 is MDHEN and CDR2 is SYDVKM. The full variable domain, with the rest looked up from reference TRBV28 and TRBJ2-1, is DVKVTQSSRYLVKRTGEKVFLECVQDMDHENMFWYRQDPGLGLRLIYFSYDVKMKEKGDIPEGYSVSREKKERFSLILESASTNQTSMYLCASSFVAEFNEQFFGPGTRLTVL.

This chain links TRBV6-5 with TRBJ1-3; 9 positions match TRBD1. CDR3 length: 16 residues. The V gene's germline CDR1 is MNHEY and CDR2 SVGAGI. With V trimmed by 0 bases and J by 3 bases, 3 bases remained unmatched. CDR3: CASSYSGQGYGNTIYF. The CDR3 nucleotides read TGTGCCAGCAGTTACTCGGGACAGGGATATGGAAACACCATATATTTT.